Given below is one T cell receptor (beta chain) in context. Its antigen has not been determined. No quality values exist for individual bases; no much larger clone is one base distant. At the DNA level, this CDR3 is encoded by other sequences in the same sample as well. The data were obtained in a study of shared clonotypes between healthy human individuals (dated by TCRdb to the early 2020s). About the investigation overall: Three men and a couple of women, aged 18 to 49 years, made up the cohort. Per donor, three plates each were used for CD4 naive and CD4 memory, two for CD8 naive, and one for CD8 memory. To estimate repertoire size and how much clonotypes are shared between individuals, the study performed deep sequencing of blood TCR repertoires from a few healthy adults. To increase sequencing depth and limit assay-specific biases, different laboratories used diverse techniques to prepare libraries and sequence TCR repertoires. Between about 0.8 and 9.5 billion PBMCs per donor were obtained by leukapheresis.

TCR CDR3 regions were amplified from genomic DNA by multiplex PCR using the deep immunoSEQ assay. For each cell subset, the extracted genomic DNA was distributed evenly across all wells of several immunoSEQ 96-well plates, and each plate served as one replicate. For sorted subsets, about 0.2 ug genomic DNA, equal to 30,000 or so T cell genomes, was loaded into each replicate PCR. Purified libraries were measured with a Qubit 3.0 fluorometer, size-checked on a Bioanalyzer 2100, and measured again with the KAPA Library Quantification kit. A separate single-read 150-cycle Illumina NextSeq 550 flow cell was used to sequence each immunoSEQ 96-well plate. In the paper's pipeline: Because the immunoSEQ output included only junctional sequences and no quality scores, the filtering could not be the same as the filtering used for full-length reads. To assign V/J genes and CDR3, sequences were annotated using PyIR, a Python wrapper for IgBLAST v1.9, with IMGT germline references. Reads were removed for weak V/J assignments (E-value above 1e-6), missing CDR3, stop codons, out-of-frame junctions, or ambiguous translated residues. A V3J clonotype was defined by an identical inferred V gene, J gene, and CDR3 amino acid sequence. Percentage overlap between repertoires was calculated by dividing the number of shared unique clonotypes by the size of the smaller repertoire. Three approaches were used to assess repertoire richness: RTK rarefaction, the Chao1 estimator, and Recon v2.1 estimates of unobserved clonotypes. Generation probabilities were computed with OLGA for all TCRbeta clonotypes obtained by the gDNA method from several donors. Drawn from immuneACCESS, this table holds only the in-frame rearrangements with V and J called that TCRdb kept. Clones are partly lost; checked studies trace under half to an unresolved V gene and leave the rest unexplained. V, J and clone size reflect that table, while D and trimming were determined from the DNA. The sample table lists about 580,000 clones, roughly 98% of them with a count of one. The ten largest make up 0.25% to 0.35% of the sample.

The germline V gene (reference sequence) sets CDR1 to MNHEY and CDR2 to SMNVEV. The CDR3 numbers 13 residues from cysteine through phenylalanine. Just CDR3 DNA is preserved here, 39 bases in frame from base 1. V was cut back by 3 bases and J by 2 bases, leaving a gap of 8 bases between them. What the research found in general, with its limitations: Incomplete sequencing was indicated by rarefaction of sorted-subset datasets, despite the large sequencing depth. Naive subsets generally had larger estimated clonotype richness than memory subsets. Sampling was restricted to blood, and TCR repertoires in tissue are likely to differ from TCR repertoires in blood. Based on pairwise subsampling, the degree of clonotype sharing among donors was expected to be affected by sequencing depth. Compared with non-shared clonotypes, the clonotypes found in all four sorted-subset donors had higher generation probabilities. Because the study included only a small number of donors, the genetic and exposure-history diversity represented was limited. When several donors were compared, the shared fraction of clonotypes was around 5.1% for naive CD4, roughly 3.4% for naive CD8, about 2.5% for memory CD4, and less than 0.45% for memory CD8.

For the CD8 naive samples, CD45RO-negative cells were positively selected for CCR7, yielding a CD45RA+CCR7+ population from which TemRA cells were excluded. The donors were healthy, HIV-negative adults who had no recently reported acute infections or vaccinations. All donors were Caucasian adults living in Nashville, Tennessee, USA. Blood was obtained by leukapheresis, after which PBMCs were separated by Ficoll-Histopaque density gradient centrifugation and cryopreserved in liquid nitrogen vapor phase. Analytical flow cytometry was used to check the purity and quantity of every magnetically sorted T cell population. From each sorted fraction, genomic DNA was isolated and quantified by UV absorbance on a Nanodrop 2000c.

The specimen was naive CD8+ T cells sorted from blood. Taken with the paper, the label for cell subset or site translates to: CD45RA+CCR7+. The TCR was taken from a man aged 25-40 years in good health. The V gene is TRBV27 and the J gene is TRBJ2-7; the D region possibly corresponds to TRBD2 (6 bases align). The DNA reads TGTGCCAGCAGTTTCACTAGCACCTACGAGCAGTACTTC. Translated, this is CASSFTSTYEQYF.